This TCR beta chain derives from a study of OX40 agonist ivuxolimab in advanced cancers. About the study: Ivuxolimab, an agonist antibody against OX40 (CD134), was given to patients.

Study-level findings and limits: CD4+ and CD8+ blood T cells expanded clonally by week 6 at 0.1 to 3.0 mg/kg. No determination was made of the antigen specificity of the expanded peripheral T cells.

TCRdb's table, derived via immunoSEQ multiplex PCR, lists solely in-frame clones and lacks some. The profile shows about 94,000 clones, around 94% of them singletons. Concerning this clone itself: What it binds is not known.

The sequence derives from an adult with an advanced solid tumor such as melanoma, head and neck, liver or kidney cancer. The sample here was CD4+ or CD8+ T cells sorted from blood, taken in a trial of the OX40 agonist ivuxolimab.

CDR3 sequence reads: CAISEKDAEAFF. The DNA for the CDR3 is TGTGCCATCAGCGAAAAAGACGCTGAAGCTTTCTTT. J is TRBJ1-1 and V is TRBV10-3; D gene ambiguous. There are 12 residues in the CDR3. V lost 6 bases and J 6 bases, leaving 11 bases between the germline ends. The germline V gene has CDR1 ENHRY and CDR2 SYGVKD.